This T cell receptor beta chain derives from a study of shared clonotypes between healthy human individuals. Across the study: Per donor, CD8 memory used one plate, CD8 naive used two, CD4 memory used three and CD4 naive used three.

Deep-level assay runs were performed. The assay was immunoSEQ multiplex PCR, and TCRdb's table has in-frame clones only and misses some. This sample has some 1.5 million clones, with 95% to 99% found just once. This clone was observed once. In germline, CDR1 is MDHEN, CDR2 SYDVKM. J lost 6 bases, V lost 3 bases, and 6 bases had no gene match. The CDR3 runs 15 residues. Donors comprised healthy HIV-negative adults lacking recent acute infections or vaccinations. The gene calls are TRBV28 and TRBJ2-3; 10 bases agree with TRBD2. The sequencing input was naive CD4+ T cells sorted from blood. Sample subset: CD45RA+ positively selected. The TCR was taken from a man aged 25-45 years in good health. The DNA of the CDR3 is TGTGCCAGCAGTTTTGCTAGCGGGAGTGGGGATACGCAGTATTTT. It specifies CASSFASGSGDTQYF. The variable domain in full, completed from reference TRBV28 and TRBJ2-3, reads DVKVTQSSRYLVKRTGEKVFLECVQDMDHENMFWYRQDPGLGLRLIYFSYDVKMKEKGDIPEGYSVSREKKERFSLILESASTNQTSMYLCASSFASGSGDTQYFGPGTRLTVL.